Following are 25 T cell receptor beta chains from one sample sequenced in a study of blood T cell repertoires in COVID-19. Here immunoSEQ multiplex PCR was the method, and the copy in TCRdb shows in-frame clones only, minus some. The sample shows about 280,000 clones, 85% to 90% of them seen only once. Sequencing was carried out using PBMCs or T cells enriched from blood (not recorded which). The receptor source for this set is a woman aged 30 to 39 with acute COVID-19.

V and J are TRBV29-1 and TRBJ2-7; perhaps TRBD1 as D (5 bases). The CDR3 runs 13 residues. From germline, CDR1 is SQVTM and CDR2 ANQGSEA. V lost 4 bases and J 2 bases, leaving 12 bases between the germline ends. The CDR3 reads CSVAGRVAYEQYF. The CDR3 nucleotides read TGCAGCGTTGCGGGCAGGGTAGCCTACGAGCAGTACTTC.

The chain couples TRBV19 to TRBJ2-1, with D uncertain. Deletions cut 5 bases from V and 7 bases from J, with 9 bases between. This CDR3 has 12 residues. CDR1 and CDR2 (germline): LNHDA, SQIVND (reference sequence). CDR3 loop: CASSLSGNEQFF. DNA for the CDR3: TGTGCCAGTAGTCTCTCAGGAAATGAGCAGTTCTTC.

This sequence joins TRBV27 and TRBJ2-1; TRBD2 matches 8 bases. V lost 5 bases to trimming and J lost 7 bases; unmatched junction nucleotides: 7. The CDR3 sequence is 14 residues long. Germline V lookup: CDR1 MNHEY, CDR2 SMNVEV (reference sequence). The CDR3 DNA reads as TGTGCCAGCAGTCCGGCGGGAGGTATAAATGAGCAGTTCTTC. Its protein product is CASSPAGGINEQFF.

The gene calls are TRBV7-2 and TRBJ2-7, with 9 bases matching TRBD2. Germline CDR1 SGHTA, CDR2 FQGNSA. The CDR3 has 15 amino acids. V dropped 1 base and J dropped 7; count of bases not matched to a gene: 8. DNA of the CDR3: TGTGCCAGCAGCTTAGTTGCGGGAGGGGTACGGGAGCAGTACTTC. This gives the protein CASSLVAGGVREQYF. Combining the CDR3 with reference TRBV7-2 and TRBJ2-7 gives the whole variable domain GAGVSQSPSNKVTEKGKDVELRCDPISGHTALYWYRQSLGQGLEFLIYFQGNSAPDKSGLPSDRFSAERTGGSVSTLTIQRTQQEDSAVYLCASSLVAGGVREQYFGPGTRLTVT.

About this clone itself: The same CDR3 is also encoded by other DNA sequences in this sample. This sequence joins TRBV28 and TRBJ1-1, with TRBD1 identical over 7 bases. The CDR3 covers 14 residues. V was clipped by 4 bases and J by 2 bases; unmatched bases: 4. From germline, CDR1 is MDHEN and CDR2 SYDVKM. The CDR3 DNA follows: TGTGCCAGCAGTTCAGGGGGGCTTAACACTGAAGCTTTCTTT. Protein sequence: CASSSGGLNTEAFF.

Here the CDR3 DNA reads TGTGCCAGCAGTGAAGCCTGGCCAGGGTTCAACGAGCAGTACTTC. Protein product: CASSEAWPGFNEQYF. This chain uses TRBV2 with TRBJ2-7; D might be TRBD1 (5 bases). Germline-derived CDR1 and CDR2 are SNHLY and FYNNEI. The V end was cut by 0 bases, the J end by 5 bases, with 14 bases between. This CDR3 spans 15 amino acids.

The gene calls are TRBV27 and TRBJ2-2; D is undetermined. The germline gives CDR1 MNHEY, CDR2 SMNVEV (reference sequence). V was clipped by 6 bases and J by 1 base, with 9 bases between them. This CDR3 is built from 14 residues. The CDR3 DNA sequence: TGTGCCAGCAGCCCCGCCGGGAACACCGGGGAGCTGTTTTTT. Its protein is CASSPAGNTGELFF.

This clone was observed a single time. This chain connects TRBV27 to TRBJ2-7, with TRBD1 as a possible D gene (5 bases). Germline V gene lookup returns CDR1 MNHEY and CDR2 SMNVEV (reference sequence). Deletions cut 5 bases from V and 5 bases from J, with 22 bases between. This CDR3 contains 16 residues. The CDR3 sequence: CASSPTTQGFFDEQYF. In DNA, the CDR3 is TGTGCCAGCAGTCCCACCACCCAGGGATTTTTCGACGAGCAGTACTTC.

J is TRBJ2-3 and V is TRBV19; tentative D call: TRBD2 (6 bases). This CDR3 is 13 amino acids long. The V gene's germline CDR1 is LNHDA and CDR2 SQIVND (reference sequence). The germline V and J ends were trimmed by 8 bases and 6 bases, with 15 bases remaining between them. The CDR3 loop reads CASRESLADTQYF. CDR3 bases: TGTGCCAGTCGGGAGTCCCTAGCGGATACGCAGTATTTT.

The genes are TRBV7-3 and TRBJ2-1; D remains ambiguous. Looked up from germline, CDR1 is SGHTA and CDR2 is FQGTGA. The CDR3 is 15 amino acids. The germline V and J ends were trimmed by 5 bases and 4 bases, with 15 bases remaining between them. The CDR3 nucleotides are TGTGCCAGCAGCCGCGACATAGTCCCATACAATGAGCAGTTCTTC. As protein: CASSRDIVPYNEQFF.

The chain combines TRBV15 with TRBJ1-4; possible D gene TRBD1, 6 bases. V lost 4 bases and J 4 bases, leaving 10 bases between the germline ends. The CDR3 contains 14 residues. CDR1 LNHNV and CDR2 YYDKDF come from the germline V gene (reference sequence). The CDR3 DNA reads as TGTGCCACCAGCAAGGACAGAGATAATGAAAAACTGTTTTTT. This translates into CATSKDRDNEKLFF.

CDR3 protein: CASNQGSNSNQPQHF. The CDR3 DNA is TGTGCCAGCAACCAGGGCTCAAATAGCAATCAGCCCCAGCATTTT. The J gene is TRBJ1-5, the V gene TRBV28; D might be TRBD1 (5 bases). Germline assignment: CDR1 MDHEN and CDR2 SYDVKM. V dropped 7 bases and J dropped 0 bases, with 13 bases sitting between them. The CDR3 is made up of 15 amino acids. Based on the CDR3 plus reference TRBV28 and TRBJ1-5, the full variable domain is DVKVTQSSRYLVKRTGEKVFLECVQDMDHENMFWYRQDPGLGLRLIYFSYDVKMKEKGDIPEGYSVSREKKERFSLILESASTNQTSMYLCASNQGSNSNQPQHFGDGTRLSIL.

This chain uses TRBV7-8 with TRBJ1-5; 8 bases align to TRBD1. The V gene's germline CDR1 is SGHVS and CDR2 FQNEAQ. The J segment lost 1 base and the V segment lost 5 bases, leaving 10 bases of the junction unmatched. The CDR3 runs 17 residues. The DNA for the CDR3 is TGTGCCAGCAGCGACTCCCGGACAGGGATCAGCAATCAGCCCCAGCATTTT. Translation: CASSDSRTGISNQPQHF.

The chain combines TRBV2 with TRBJ1-4, with 7 nucleotides matching TRBD1. J gave up 8 bases and V 6 bases, and 12 bases lay outside the gene matches. This CDR3 spans 15 amino acids. Per germline, CDR1 SNHLY and CDR2 FYNNEI. In DNA form, the CDR3 reads TGTGCCAGCAGAGGACAGGCAAAATTTAAGGAAAAACTGTTTTTT. It specifies CASRGQAKFKEKLFF.

The gene calls are TRBV4-3 and TRBJ2-3; 9 bases are a match to TRBD1. The CDR3 loop spans 14 amino acids. The V segment lost 1 base and the J segment 6 bases; nucleotides outside the gene matches: 2. Germline-derived CDR1 and CDR2 are LGHNA and YSLEER. CDR3: CASSQAGQGDTQYF. The CDR3, as DNA: TGCGCCAGCAGCCAAGCAGGACAGGGGGATACGCAGTATTTT.

The genes are TRBV7-2 and TRBJ2-7; 7 nucleotides match TRBD2. The V gene end was trimmed by 8 bases and the J gene end by 6 bases; junction bases not matched to a gene: 13. This CDR3 contains 14 residues. Germline CDR1 reads SGHTA; CDR2 reads FQGNSA. The CDR3 reads CASGVGREYAEQYF. Here the CDR3 DNA reads TGTGCCAGCGGGGTTGGGCGGGAGTATGCCGAGCAGTACTTC.

The chain combines TRBV28 with TRBJ2-3; D perhaps matches TRBD1 (6 bases). This CDR3 is built from 15 residues. With 2 bases removed from V and 3 bases from J, the gap between germline ends came to 12 bases. Germline loops: CDR1 MDHEN, CDR2 SYDVKM. CDR3 nucleotide sequence: TGTGCCAGCAGTTTAGAGGGGGTTGAGACAGATACGCAGTATTTT. As protein: CASSLEGVETDTQYF. Based on the CDR3 plus reference TRBV28 and TRBJ2-3, the full variable domain is DVKVTQSSRYLVKRTGEKVFLECVQDMDHENMFWYRQDPGLGLRLIYFSYDVKMKEKGDIPEGYSVSREKKERFSLILESASTNQTSMYLCASSLEGVETDTQYFGPGTRLTVL.

This rearrangement joins TRBV6-1 to TRBJ2-7; D may be TRBD1 (6 bases). CDR1 and CDR2 (germline): MNHNS, SASEGT. The CDR3 totals 14 residues. Deletions cut 3 bases from V and 0 bases from J, with 9 bases between. The CDR3 DNA follows: TGTGCCAGCAGTGATGGGGGCGCCTCCTACGAGCAGTACTTC. Its protein product is CASSDGGASYEQYF.

V usage is TRBV7-6 and J usage is TRBJ2-7; 7 nucleotides align to TRBD2. The CDR3 loop spans 15 amino acids. Germline-derived CDR1 and CDR2 are SGHVS and FNYEAQ. Germline trimming cut 5 bases from V and 0 bases from J; bases unmatched to any gene: 7. Written as DNA, the CDR3 is TGTGCCAGCAGCGGGAGCGGGAACCCCTCCTACGAGCAGTACTTC. Its protein product is CASSGSGNPSYEQYF. The full variable domain, with the rest looked up from reference TRBV7-6 and TRBJ2-7, is GAGVSQSPRYKVTKRGQDVALRCDPISGHVSLYWYRQALGQGPEFLTYFNYEAQQDKSGLPNDRFSAERPEGSISTLTIQRTEQRDSAMYRCASSGSGNPSYEQYFGPGTRLTVT.

This chain links TRBV21-1 with TRBJ2-4; the table names TRBD1, a call not compared with the DNA. TRBV21-1 is a pseudogene segment. This CDR3 is built from 16 residues. As DNA, the CDR3 is TGTGCCAGCAGCAAAGTGAACAGACCGCCCGTAAACATTCAGTACTTC. It yields the protein CASSKVNRPPVNIQYF.

V and J are TRBV30 and TRBJ2-5; possible D gene TRBD1, 6 bases. Germline assignment: CDR1 GTSNPN and CDR2 SVGIG (reference sequence). Trimming stripped 3 bases from V and 2 bases from J, with 13 bases between. The CDR3 runs 14 residues. The CDR3 loop reads CAWRPLDRQETQYF. The CDR3 DNA sequence: TGTGCCTGGAGACCACTAGACAGGCAAGAGACCCAGTACTTC.

This rearrangement joins TRBV10-2 to TRBJ2-1; 10 positions agree with TRBD2. The length of the CDR3 is 16 residues. With 3 bases clipped from V and 3 bases from J, the junction kept 5 bases outside the gene matches. Germline V gives CDR1 WSHSY, CDR2 SAAADI. CDR3 in DNA: TGCGCCAGCAGTGACTGGACTAGCGGAAACTACAATGAGCAGTTCTTC. It specifies CASSDWTSGNYNEQFF.

The rearrangement joins TRBV7-8 to TRBJ2-1; D remains unclear. Germline lookup yields CDR1 SGHVS and CDR2 FQNEAQ. This CDR3 spans 13 amino acids. V was shortened by 3 bases and J by 10 bases, with 13 bases between the two germline ends. The DNA for the CDR3 is TGTGCCAGCAGCTTCGAGGTTGTGATAGAGCAGTTCTTC. Protein: CASSFEVVIEQFF. The full variable domain, in which reference TRBV7-8 and TRBJ2-1 provide the parts outside the CDR3, is GAGVSQSPRYKVAKRGQDVALRCDPISGHVSLFWYQQALGQGPEFLTYFQNEAQLDKSGLPSDRFFAERPEGSVSTLKIQRTQQEDSAVYLCASSFEVVIEQFFGPGTRLTVL.

The gene calls are TRBV13 and TRBJ1-2; TRBD1 aligns across 7 bases. The CDR3 consists of 13 residues. The trim removed 6 bases at V and 4 bases at J, leaving 5 bases unmatched. CDR1 is PRHDT, CDR2 FYEKMQ, per germline (reference sequence). The CDR3, as DNA: TGTGCCAGCAGACCCGGGACAGTCTATGGCTACACCTTC. Its translation: CASRPGTVYGYTF.

The V and J genes are TRBV7-2 and TRBJ2-5; possible D gene TRBD2, 6 bases. The CDR3 is 15 amino acids. Germline CDR1 and CDR2: SGHTA and FQGNSA. The V end lost 0 bases, the J end lost 7 bases, and 15 bases lay between the germline ends. CDR3 nucleotides: TGTGCCAGCAGCTTAGCGCGGGGCGCATATGGGACCCAGTACTTC. This gives the protein CASSLARGAYGTQYF.